These T cell receptor beta chains were read from a single sample in a study of neurological immune-mediated disorders. TCRdb recomputed calls from the 5' RACE reads with MiXCR, one row per CDR3 protein. The data contain 85,000 to 100,000 distinct CDR3 sequences, around 3.3% of them singletons. The source material was PBMCs. All receptors come from a young woman with multiple sclerosis. Each CDR3 is given with its conserved first and last residue. The D gene is left open where the match is weak. Clone size is given as once, few, many, or a class for an expanded clone.

V: TRBV5-1; D: .; length: 15; J: TRBJ2-4; size: many; DNA: TGCGCCAGCAGCTTGGATGGGGTTACCAAAAACATTCAGTACTTC; CDR3: CASSLDGVTKNIQYF
V: TRBV5-5; D: .; length: 11; J: TRBJ1-2; size: many; DNA: TGTGCCAGCAGCTTGGATTCGGGGCACACCTTC; CDR3: CASSLDSGHTF
V: TRBV5-1; D: TRBD1; length: 15; J: TRBJ1-4; size: many; DNA: TGCGCCAGCAGCCCCCCGGGACAGGGTGGTGAAAAACTGTTTTTT; CDR3: CASSPPGQGGEKLFF
V: TRBV20-1; D: TRBD2; length: 15; J: TRBJ2-7; size: few; DNA: TGCAGTGCTAGAGATTCAGGACTAGAGTCCTACGAGCAGTACTTC; CDR3: CSARDSGLESYEQYF
V: TRBV5-1; D: .; length: 14; J: TRBJ1-1; size: many; DNA: TGCGCCAGCAGCTTGGTCAGCAAGAACACTGAAGCTTTCTTT; CDR3: CASSLVSKNTEAFF
V: TRBV4-3; D: .; length: 14; J: TRBJ1-2; size: few; DNA: TGCGCCAGCAGCCATCAGGGCGCCCTTTATGGCTACACCTTC; CDR3: CASSHQGALYGYTF
V: TRBV29-1; D: TRBD2; length: 15; J: TRBJ2-1; size: many; DNA: TGCAGCGTTGAAAGTAACGGGGGGAACTACAATGAGCAGTTCTTC; CDR3: CSVESNGGNYNEQFF
V: TRBV2; D: .; length: 12; J: TRBJ1-1; size: many; DNA: TGTGCCACCTCACCCGGTCTCACTGAAGCTTTCTTT; CDR3: CATSPGLTEAFF
V: TRBV2; D: .; length: 12; J: TRBJ2-1; size: many; DNA: TGTGCCAGCAGTGTTCAAGCGGGTGAGCAGTTCTTC; CDR3: CASSVQAGEQFF
V: TRBV19; D: .; length: 16; J: TRBJ2-1; size: many; DNA: TGTGCCAGTAGTATTACTAACGGGATGACCTACAATGAGCAGTTCTTC; CDR3: CASSITNGMTYNEQFF
V: TRBV19; D: .; length: 15; J: TRBJ2-2; size: many; DNA: TGTGCCAGTACCCTATTAACAGGGAACACCGGGGAGCTGTTTTTT; CDR3: CASTLLTGNTGELFF
V: TRBV6-1; D: TRBD1; length: 14; J: TRBJ1-5; size: many; DNA: TGTGCCAGCATTGACAGGGGGCGCCGACAGCCCCAGCATTTT; CDR3: CASIDRGRRQPQHF
V: TRBV7-6; D: .; length: 15; J: TRBJ2-5; size: many; DNA: TGTGCCAGCAGCTTAGCCAGCTCTAGCATAGGGACCCAGTACTTC; CDR3: CASSLASSSIGTQYF
V: TRBV7-2; D: .; length: 15; J: TRBJ2-7; size: many; DNA: TGTGCCAGCAGCTTAGTAGTGGCAGACTCCTACGAGCAGTACTTC; CDR3: CASSLVVADSYEQYF
V: TRBV4-2; D: TRBD2; length: 22; J: TRBJ2-3; size: many; DNA: TGTGCCAGCAGCCAAGAACGGTCGGGTTATGCGGGAGGGCCGCGGCACACAGATACGCAGTATTTT; CDR3: CASSQERSGYAGGPRHTDTQYF